This TCR beta chain was sequenced in a study of T cell responses to AZD1222 COVID-19 vaccine (dated by TCRdb to about 2021). Broadly, across the study: A total of over 230 trial participants underwent TCR sequencing, of whom 200 to 220 received two doses of AZD1222 and some 26 received two doses of the MenACWY control vaccine. Trial participants were enrolled by age into 18-55, 56-69 and 70-plus year subgroups, with 148, 28 and 57 TCR-sequenced participants respectively.

Trimming takes 5 bases from V and 4 bases from J, and the germline ends sit 17 bases apart. The germline V gene (reference sequence) sets CDR1 to SGHAT and CDR2 to FQDESV. The CDR3 holds 15 amino acids from the cysteine to the phenylalanine. Only CDR3 DNA is held: 45 bases, read in frame from base 1. The CDR3 regions of human TCRbeta chains were subjected to immunosequencing. The study's own analysis went as follows. TCRs in the repertoires were compared against a reference library of SARS-CoV-2-specific TCRs that had been generated with the MIRA antigen-specificity platform. Breadth was defined as the fraction of unique TCRs that were SARS-CoV-2-associated, and depth was defined as the fraction of total T cells that were SARS-CoV-2-associated. Using the MIRA data, every spike-specific TCR was mapped to the spike region that the TCR reacted to and assigned to either a CD4 or a CD8 class. Log10-transformed breadth and depth values were compared by one-way ANOVA with Sidak's multiple comparisons tests. Drawn from immuneACCESS, this table holds only the in-frame rearrangements with V and J called that TCRdb kept. Clones are partly lost; checked studies trace under half to an unresolved V gene and leave the rest unexplained. V and J calls and clone size are copied from that table; D and trimming were computed from the DNA. The sample table contains about 94,000 clones; only one count was recorded for roughly 88% of them. 9% to 13% of the sample goes to the ten largest clones.

In the paper's terms, the time point label means: about 28 days (+/-7) after the second vaccine dose. AZD1222 recipients with second doses at about 4 weeks or about 12 weeks were pooled, because spike-specific TCR depth and breadth did not differ between schedules. Samples from vaccinated people were obtained from the UK trials COV001 and COV002, which included a single-blind randomized controlled phase 2/3 trial of AZD1222 (ChAdOx1 nCoV-19) in healthy adults. For TCRbeta chain sequencing, PBMC samples were collected from trial participants at day 0 and at day 28 after the second dose. Concerning this clone: Which antigen it targets is not known. One base away there is no much larger clone; base qualities are not given.

Overall study outcomes, separate from this receptor: Epitopes outside the regions mutated in the B.1.351 and B.1.1.7 variants were reportedly recognized by nearly half of the unique spike-specific TCRs. Participants were mostly white British, with more females than males. The authors suggested clonal diversity may have been underestimated. A significant rise in spike-specific TCR breadth and depth was observed after two AZD1222 doses relative to day 0 and relative to MenACWY recipients. Only five or six AZD1222 recipients were SARS-CoV-2 seropositive at baseline, limiting conclusions about previously exposed vaccinees. Because no day 14 peak-response samples were available, repertoires were characterized only after the peak T cell response. The 56-69-year group was small, and its depth increase did not reach significance, likely because of low power. The whole spike protein was spanned by vaccine-associated CD4 TCRs, and dominant responses were seen in regions 160-218 and 743-854.

This chain is built from TRBV11-1 and TRBJ1-2; the D region possibly corresponds to TRBD1 (6 bases align). The source was peripheral blood, collected 28 days after the second AZD1222 dose. The clonotype was recovered from an adult who received the AZD1222 COVID-19 vaccine. The CDR3 sequence is CASSPTQGTLYGYTF. The DNA reads as follows: TGTGCCAGCAGCCCAACACAGGGTACCCTCTATGGCTACACCTTC.